This T cell receptor (beta chain) was obtained from a study of T-cell memory formation after mild COVID-19. On the study more broadly: TCR clusters were largely donor specific.

TCRdb processed the 5' RACE reads anew with MiXCR; each CDR3 protein has one entry. The sample has around 80,000 distinct CDR3 sequences; roughly 13% are singletons. Study observations and caveats: Detection of some responders pre-infection suggested pre-existing cross-reactive memory T cells participated.

In this sample, this clonotype turned up a few times. Its antigen is unidentified. This CDR3 comprises 16 residues. Germline trimming cut 0 bases from V and 2 bases from J; bases unmatched to any gene: 7. CDR1 and CDR2 from the germline V gene are DFQATT and SNEGSKA (reference sequence). The chain is built from TRBV20-1 and TRBJ1-1; 9 positions agree with TRBD1. The sequenced sample consisted of PBMCs or a T cell subset sorted from them (not recorded which). This clonotype was obtained from an adult woman who had mild COVID-19 (a few samples of this study predate the infection). Cell type and time point are not known. The CDR3, as DNA: TGCAGTGCTAGAGATCGAATGGGACAGGGAAACACTGAAGCTTTCTTT. It translates to CSARDRMGQGNTEAFF.